This T cell receptor beta chain was observed in a study of blood T cell repertoires in COVID-19. TCRdb keeps only in-frame clones here, not all; method: immunoSEQ multiplex PCR. The sample records hundreds of thousands of clones, roughly 80% being singletons. The V gene end was trimmed by 8 bases and the J gene end by 1 base; junction bases not matched to a gene: 7. Germline V lookup: CDR1 SGHTA, CDR2 FQGNSA. CDR3 length: 14 residues. This clone was seen a single time. V and J are TRBV7-2 and TRBJ1-1, with TRBD1 matching 7 bases. Sequenced material: peripheral blood. This clonotype was obtained from a woman aged 70-85 years with acute or convalescent COVID-19. Written as DNA, the CDR3 is TGTGCCAGCGGACGACAGGGAACGAACACTGAAGCTTTCTTT. It codes for CASGRQGTNTEAFF.